The entry below describes one TCR beta chain. Here immunoSEQ multiplex PCR was the method, and the copy in TCRdb shows in-frame clones only, minus some. The sample shows about 820,000 clones, more than 85% of them seen only once. The data stem from a study of shared clonotypes between healthy human individuals. Terminally differentiated effector memory CD45RA+ cells were left out of the naive CD8 fraction, which was CD45RO-negative and positively selected for CCR7. Germline V CDR1 and CDR2: SNHLY, FYNNEI. This CDR3 comprises 12 residues. Trimming removed 10 bases from V and 10 bases from J, with 17 bases in between.

The chain uses TRBV2 and TRBJ2-1; D may be TRBD2 (5 bases). The sample was naive CD8+ T cells sorted from blood. This sequence was found in a man aged 30 to 45 in good health. The CDR3 sequence: CATVGAPREQFF. CDR3 nucleotide sequence: TGTGCCACCGTGGGAGCCCCCAGGGAGCAGTTCTTC.